This passage covers 15 T cell receptor beta chains from one sample sequenced in a study of shared T cell receptors in the human thymus. Repertoires were generated with immunoSEQ multiplex PCR, while TCRdb's copy carries only in-frame clones and drops some. Of about 380,000 clones listed, over 90% are singletons. The material sequenced was thymocytes. These receptors were obtained from a human donor.

This clone was seen once. The chain combines TRBV5-1 with TRBJ1-3; D gene uncertain. With 4 bases removed from V and 0 bases from J, the gap between germline ends came to 5 bases. CDR1 is SGHRS and CDR2 is YFSETQ in the germline V gene. The CDR3 consists of 13 residues. CDR3 protein: CASSPDSGNTIYF. For the CDR3, the DNA is TGCGCCAGCAGCCCAGACTCTGGAAACACCATATATTTT. The full variable domain, with the rest looked up from reference TRBV5-1 and TRBJ1-3, is KAGVTQTPRYLIKTRGQQVTLSCSPISGHRSVSWYQQTPGQGLQFLFEYFSETQRNKGNFPGRFSGRQFSNSRSEMNVSTLELGDSALYLCASSPDSGNTIYFGEGSWLTVV.

This chain links TRBV27 with TRBJ2-1; D is unclear. Between the trimmed V and J ends, which lost 3 bases and 2 bases, there was a span of 11 bases. Germline lookup yields CDR1 MNHEY and CDR2 SMNVEV (reference sequence). The CDR3 sequence is 15 residues long. CDR3 loop: CASSFLAAAYNEQFF. The CDR3 bases are TGTGCCAGCAGTTTTTTAGCCGCAGCCTACAATGAGCAGTTCTTC.

The V and J genes are TRBV28 and TRBJ2-6; weak D call: TRBD2 (6 bases). With 3 bases removed from V and 2 bases from J, the gap between germline ends came to 14 bases. CDR3 length: 17 amino acids. Germline CDR1 reads MDHEN; CDR2 reads SYDVKM. The CDR3 bases are TGTGCCAGCAGTTTGGGGGGTCCTATCGCTGGGGCCAACGTCCTGACTTTC. Translating gives CASSLGGPIAGANVLTF. Combining the CDR3 with reference TRBV28 and TRBJ2-6 gives the whole variable domain DVKVTQSSRYLVKRTGEKVFLECVQDMDHENMFWYRQDPGLGLRLIYFSYDVKMKEKGDIPEGYSVSREKKERFSLILESASTNQTSMYLCASSLGGPIAGANVLTFGAGSRLTVL.

V and J are TRBV14 and TRBJ2-2; D may match TRBD1 or TRBD2 (5 bases each). CDR1 and CDR2 (germline): SGHDN, FVKESK. The CDR3 consists of 14 residues. Trimming pared 10 bases from V and 5 bases from J, leaving 17 bases between. CDR3 sequence: CATSGTFRTGELFF. CDR3 DNA sequence: TGTGCCACCTCCGGGACGTTTCGGACCGGGGAGCTGTTTTTT.

The chain links TRBV15 to TRBJ2-7, with 9 nucleotides matching TRBD1. Trimming at V came to 5 bases and at J to 1 base, leaving 6 bases not matched to a gene. This CDR3 has 15 amino acids. Germline V lookup: CDR1 LNHNV, CDR2 YYDKDF (reference sequence). CDR3 bases: TGTGCCACCAGCCTGGCGGGACAGGGTTCCTACGAGCAGTACTTC. Translation: CATSLAGQGSYEQYF.

A word on this clone: Other DNA sequences in this specimen translate into the identical CDR3. The chain links TRBV20-1 to TRBJ2-7; D uncertain. CDR1 DFQATT and CDR2 SNEGSKA come from the germline V gene (reference sequence). The CDR3 spans 11 residues. V was pared by 1 base and J by 3 bases, with 4 bases between. The CDR3 DNA reads TGCAGTGCTAGAGCGGGCTACGAGCAGTACTTC. Translating gives CSARAGYEQYF.

The chain is built from TRBV19 and TRBJ2-3, with 7 bases identical to TRBD1. V was pared by 8 bases and J by 1 base, with 9 bases of the junction left unmatched. Germline CDR1 and CDR2: LNHDA and SQIVND (reference sequence). The length of the CDR3 is 15 residues. The CDR3, as DNA: TGTGCCAGTGCCGGGACAGCCGTCGGCACAGATACGCAGTATTTT. Protein sequence: CASAGTAVGTDTQYF.

This chain connects TRBV19 to TRBJ2-5; D tentatively fits TRBD1 or TRBD2 (5 bases each). The germline V gene has CDR1 LNHDA and CDR2 SQIVND (reference sequence). V lost 1 base to trimming and J lost 2 bases, with 11 bases between them. The CDR3 length is 15 residues. The CDR3 coding sequence is TGTGCCAGTAGTATAGGGTCCAGGGAGCAAGAGACCCAGTACTTC. Residues: CASSIGSREQETQYF.

The DNA for the CDR3 is TGTGCCAGCATTCCAGGCTTTCTGGGGCCAGATACGCAGTATTTT. Protein: CASIPGFLGPDTQYF. The chain uses TRBV2 and TRBJ2-3; TRBD1 might be the D (5 bases). The germline CDR1 and CDR2 sequences are SNHLY and FYNNEI. Trimming took off 7 bases at V and 4 bases at J, with 18 bases between the two ends. This CDR3 is built from 15 residues.

The genes are TRBV28 and TRBJ2-3; TRBD2 agrees at 13 bases. Germline trimming cut 7 bases from V and 8 bases from J; bases unmatched to any gene: 15. CDR1 MDHEN and CDR2 SYDVKM come from the germline V gene. CDR3 length: 17 amino acids. The CDR3 nucleotides are TGTGCCAGCACCCTCCTGGGGACTAGCGGGACCCACGGTACGCAGTATTTT. The encoded protein is CASTLLGTSGTHGTQYF.

This chain joins TRBV12-5 and TRBJ2-3, with 13 bases matching TRBD2. The V gene end was trimmed by 0 bases and the J gene end by 9 bases; junction bases not matched to a gene: 6. This CDR3 has 16 amino acids. CDR1 and CDR2 from the germline V gene are LGHNT and FRNRAP. The CDR3 DNA is TGTGCTAGTGGTTTGGTGGGGACTAGCGGGGTGATCACGCAGTATTTT. It yields the protein CASGLVGTSGVITQYF. Full variable domain (outside the CDR3, taken from reference TRBV12-5 and TRBJ2-3): DARVTQTPRHKVTEMGQEVTMRCQPILGHNTVFWYRQTMMQGLELLAYFRNRAPLDDSGMPKDRFSAEMPDATLATLKIQPSEPRDSAVYFCASGLVGTSGVITQYFGPGTRLTVL.

This clone was recorded once. The J gene is TRBJ2-1, the V gene TRBV2; 8 bases align to TRBD2. Germline V CDR1 and CDR2: SNHLY, FYNNEI. CDR3 size: 15 residues. Trimming cost V 5 bases and J 7 bases; bases outside gene matches: 10. DNA of the CDR3: TGTGCCAGCAGTTTAACTAGCGGTCTACTAAATGAGCAGTTCTTC. This encodes CASSLTSGLLNEQFF.

CDR3 protein: CASSFSEGEGYGYTF. Here the CDR3 DNA reads TGTGCCAGCAGTTTCTCCGAAGGTGAGGGCTATGGCTACACCTTC. V and J are TRBV28 and TRBJ1-2, with D unclear. Germline CDR1 and CDR2: MDHEN and SYDVKM. This CDR3 has 15 residues. The germline V and J ends were trimmed by 3 bases and 4 bases, with 15 bases remaining between them.

This rearrangement joins TRBV4-3 to TRBJ2-7, with 9 bases identical to TRBD1. CDR3 length: 16 amino acids. Germline CDR1 and CDR2: LGHNA and YSLEER. Unmatched junction bases numbered 6, after V lost 0 bases and J lost 3 bases. CDR3 sequence: CASSQDQSGQGYEQYF. CDR3 coding DNA: TGCGCCAGCAGCCAAGATCAGTCGGGACAGGGCTACGAGCAGTACTTC.

The rearrangement joins TRBV15 to TRBJ1-2; unclear D gene. This CDR3 is 15 amino acids long. Trimming cost V 1 base and J 8 bases, with 17 bases left between them. Per the germline V gene, CDR1 is LNHNV and CDR2 is YYDKDF (reference sequence). The CDR3 region has the DNA TGTGCCACCAGCAGAGTCCAACATAGAGTGGGCGGCTACACCTTC. It encodes CATSRVQHRVGGYTF. Drawing the rest from reference TRBV15 and TRBJ1-2, the complete variable domain is DAMVIQNPRYQVTQFGKPVTLSCSQTLNHNVMYWYQQKSSQAPKLLFHYYDKDFNNEADTPDNFQSRRPNTSFCFLDIRSPGLGDTAMYLCATSRVQHRVGGYTFGSGTRLTVV.